Sequencing of this T cell receptor (beta chain) was carried out in a study of shared clonotypes between healthy human individuals. Original processing notes: In the immunoSEQ data, sequences were junction-only and lacked quality scores, so filtering differed. Here immunoSEQ multiplex PCR was the method, and the copy in TCRdb shows in-frame clones only, minus some. V, J and clone size are those of that table, while D and trimming were read from the DNA. This repertoire shows millions of clones, roughly 95% found once; its top ten account for 0.85% to 1.2%. As regards this clone: Its target is unknown. The junction departs from the called germline gene at one end, perhaps through a read error.

Notes on the study in general: Naive CD4 clonotype sharing across a few donors was roughly 5%.

This CDR3 has 14 amino acids. The germline gives CDR1 SSHAT, CDR2 FNYEAQ (reference sequence). Naive-designated CD8 cells lacked CD45RO, were positively enriched for CCR7, and omitted terminally differentiated effector memory CD45RA+ cells. The chain joins TRBV7-7 to TRBJ1-3, with D hard to call. Sequenced: naive CD8+ T cells sorted from blood. The TCR was taken from a man between 18 and 35 years old in good health. The DNA for the CDR3 is TGTGCTAGCAGCCCCGAGGTCTCTGGAAACACCATATATTTT. It codes for CASSPEVSGNTIYF.